The present T cell receptor (beta chain) was sequenced within a study of blood T cell repertoires in COVID-19. Study overall: COVID-19 samples collected from the United States, Italy and Spain covered acute and convalescent phases.

This CDR3 spans 13 amino acids. Between the trimmed V and J ends, which lost 7 bases and 8 bases, there was a span of 17 bases. Repertoires were generated with immunoSEQ multiplex PCR, while TCRdb's copy carries only in-frame clones and drops some. The data hold around 240,000 clones, with approximately 85% observed a single time. The TCR was taken from a man aged 40-55 years with acute or convalescent COVID-19. The chain combines TRBV12-3 or TRBV12-4 with TRBJ1-2; tentative D call: TRBD1 (5 bases). Sequences were obtained from peripheral blood. The CDR3 reads CASTWAQGAGYTF. CDR3 coding DNA: TGTGCCAGCACGTGGGCCCAAGGGGCCGGCTACACCTTC.